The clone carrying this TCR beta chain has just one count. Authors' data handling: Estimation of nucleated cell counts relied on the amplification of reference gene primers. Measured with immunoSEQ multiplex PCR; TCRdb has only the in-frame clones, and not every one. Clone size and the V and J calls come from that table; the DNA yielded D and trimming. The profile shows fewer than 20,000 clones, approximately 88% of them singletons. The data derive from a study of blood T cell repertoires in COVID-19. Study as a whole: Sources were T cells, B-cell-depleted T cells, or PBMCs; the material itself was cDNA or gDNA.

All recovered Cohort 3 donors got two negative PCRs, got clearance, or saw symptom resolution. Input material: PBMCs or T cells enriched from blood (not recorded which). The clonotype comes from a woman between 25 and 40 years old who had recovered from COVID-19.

CDR3 sequence reads: CASSPGVQETQYF. CDR3 DNA sequence: TGTGCCAGCAGCCCCGGGGTCCAAGAGACCCAGTACTTC. V usage is TRBV7-3 and J usage is TRBJ2-5, with D perhaps TRBD2 (5 bases). Germline assignment: CDR1 SGHTA and CDR2 FQGTGA. The CDR3 has 13 amino acids. The germline V and J ends were trimmed by 5 bases and 1 base, with 8 bases remaining between them.